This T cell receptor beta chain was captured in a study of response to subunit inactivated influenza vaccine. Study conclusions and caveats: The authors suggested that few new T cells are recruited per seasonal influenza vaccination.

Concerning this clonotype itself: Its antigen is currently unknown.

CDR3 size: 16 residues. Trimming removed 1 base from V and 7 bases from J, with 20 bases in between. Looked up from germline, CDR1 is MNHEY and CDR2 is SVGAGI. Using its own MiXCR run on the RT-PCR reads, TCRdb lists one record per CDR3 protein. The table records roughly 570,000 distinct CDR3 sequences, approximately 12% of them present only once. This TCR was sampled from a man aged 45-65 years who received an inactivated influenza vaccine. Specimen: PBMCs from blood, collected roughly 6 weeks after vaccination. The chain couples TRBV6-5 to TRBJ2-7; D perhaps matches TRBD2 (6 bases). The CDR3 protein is CASSYFAPGTGREQYF. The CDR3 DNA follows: TGTGCCAGCAGTTACTTCGCCCCCGGGACCGGGAGAGAGCAGTACTTC.